These 11 T cell receptor beta chains came from one sample sequenced in a study of cytomegalovirus exposure and HLA in healthy donors. The PCR had 60 Vbeta and 13 Jbeta primers. The repertoire was sequenced with immunoSEQ multiplex PCR; TCRdb's copy has only in-frame clones and lacks some. Here the sample spans roughly 150,000 clones, more than 60% being singletons. Sequenced material: PBMCs. These receptors all stem from a man aged 25 to 45 in good health and CMV-seropositive.

Only a few counts were recorded for this clone. The rearrangement joins TRBV28 to TRBJ2-3, with D perhaps matching TRBD2 (6 bases). Germline CDR1 and CDR2: MDHEN and SYDVKM. The CDR3 has 14 amino acids. Trimming cost V 6 bases and J 4 bases, with 14 bases left between them. CDR3 nucleotides: TGTGCCAGCAGCAAACCAACGGGAGCAGATACGCAGTATTTT. The encoded protein is CASSKPTGADTQYF.

J is TRBJ2-1 and V is TRBV7-7; D is possibly TRBD1 (6 bases). Deletions cut 3 bases from V and 9 bases from J, with 12 bases between. Germline assignment: CDR1 SSHAT and CDR2 FNYEAQ (reference sequence). The CDR3 has 13 residues. The CDR3 nucleotides read TGTGCCAGCAGCTTTTCAGGGGTATCTGAGCAGTTCTTC. Protein product: CASSFSGVSEQFF.

V usage is TRBV10-3 and J usage is TRBJ1-1; a possible D gene is TRBD1 (6 bases). The CDR3 is 13 residues long. The ends were cut back, 8 bases at V and 3 bases at J, with 13 bases in the middle. Germline V gene sequence: CDR1 ENHRY, CDR2 SYGVKD. The CDR3 here is CAIGGGGYTEAFF. In DNA, the CDR3 is TGTGCCATCGGAGGGGGGGGCTACACTGAAGCTTTCTTT.

The rearrangement uses TRBV5-5 and TRBJ2-1; 8 bases line up with TRBD2. CDR1 SGHKS and CDR2 YYEKEE come from the germline V gene (reference sequence). V was clipped by 0 bases and J by 4 bases; unmatched bases: 9. The CDR3 is made up of 17 amino acids. DNA for the CDR3: TGTGCCAGCAGCTTGGTTAGCGGGATCATTCTTTACAATGAGCAGTTCTTC. This sequence encodes CASSLVSGIILYNEQFF.

This chain joins TRBV5-6 and TRBJ1-6; D uncertain. In germline, CDR1 is SGHDT, CDR2 YYEEEE. The V and J ends lost 5 bases and 14 bases respectively, with 20 bases between them. This CDR3 is 14 amino acids long. CDR3 coding DNA: TGTGCCAGCAGGATGAGAGGCTACGTGGAGACCCTCCACTTT. Its translation: CASRMRGYVETLHF.

The rearrangement uses TRBV7-2 and TRBJ2-1, with TRBD2 identical over 11 bases. Trimming took 3 bases from V and 7 from J; bases not matched to a gene: 5. The CDR3 is made up of 15 amino acids. Germline CDR1 SGHTA, CDR2 FQGNSA. Written as DNA, the CDR3 is TGTGCCAGCAGCTTTTTAGCGGGAGGGTCGAATGAGCAGTTCTTC. Its translation is CASSFLAGGSNEQFF.

The rearrangement joins TRBV9 to TRBJ2-7; weak D call: TRBD1 (5 bases). This CDR3 region has 17 residues. Trimming left V 1 base short and J 0 bases short, with 17 bases between. The V gene's germline CDR1 is SGDLS and CDR2 YYNGEE. In DNA form, the CDR3 reads TGTGCCAGCAGCGTAAAGAACTTTAGGGGAAGCTCCTACGAGCAGTACTTC. Protein: CASSVKNFRGSSYEQYF. The whole variable domain, filled in from reference TRBV9 and TRBJ2-7, reads DSGVTQTPKHLITATGQRVTLRCSPRSGDLSVYWYQQSLDQGLQFLIQYYNGEERAKGNILERFSAQQFPDLHSELNLSSLELGDSALYFCASSVKNFRGSSYEQYFGPGTRLTVT.

Judged by abundance, this clone is medium-sized. The chain has TRBV5-4 and TRBJ2-7, with 7 bases aligning to TRBD2. Germline CDR1 is SGHNT and CDR2 is YYREEE (reference sequence). With V trimmed by 4 bases and J by 0 bases, 4 bases remained unmatched. The CDR3 covers 14 residues. The CDR3 here is CASSAERDSYEQYF. DNA of the CDR3: TGTGCCAGCAGCGCGGAGCGGGACTCCTACGAGCAGTACTTC.

Only one count was recorded for this clone. The chain carries TRBV10-1 and TRBJ2-7, with D perhaps matching TRBD1 (6 bases). CDR1 and CDR2 from the germline V gene are WNHNN and SYGVQD (reference sequence). Trimming cost V 5 bases and J 0 bases, with 20 bases left between them. The CDR3 extends over 17 amino acids. This chain's CDR3 is CASSQNPGTPDSYEQYF. The CDR3, as DNA: TGCGCCAGCAGTCAAAATCCCGGGACACCAGACTCCTACGAGCAGTACTTC.

The chain recombines TRBV2 with TRBJ1-1, with 8 positions matching TRBD1. With V trimmed by 6 bases and J by 0 bases, 6 bases remained unmatched. Germline V gives CDR1 SNHLY, CDR2 FYNNEI. This CDR3 region has 15 residues. This chain's CDR3 is CASSAGQALNTEAFF. The CDR3 nucleotides are TGTGCCAGCAGCGCGGGACAGGCCCTGAACACTGAAGCTTTCTTT.

The V and J genes are TRBV5-6 and TRBJ2-5, with 7 bases that match TRBD1. CDR1 SGHDT and CDR2 YYEEEE come from the germline V gene. J was trimmed by 7 bases and V by 3 bases; bases with no gene match: 9. The CDR3 is 14 amino acids. Here the CDR3 reads CASSYMDRPGTQYF. CDR3 DNA: TGTGCCAGCAGCTATATGGACAGGCCCGGGACCCAGTACTTC.